Following are 7 T cell receptor beta chains from one sample sequenced in a study of T cell responses to AZD1222 COVID-19 vaccine. Repertoires were generated with immunoSEQ multiplex PCR, while TCRdb's copy carries only in-frame clones and drops some. Of 100,000 to 150,000 clones listed, 80% to 90% are singletons. The material was peripheral blood, obtained on day 0 of AZD1222 vaccination. These receptors were collected from an adult in good health.

The chain recombines TRBV2 with TRBJ2-1, with a weak D call TRBD1 (5 bases). In germline, CDR1 is SNHLY, CDR2 FYNNEI. Trimming removed 6 bases at V and 0 bases at J, with 9 bases between. The CDR3 extends over 14 amino acids. CDR3: CASRDRSSYNEQFF. CDR3 in DNA: TGTGCCAGCAGAGACAGAAGCTCCTACAATGAGCAGTTCTTC.

The chain uses TRBV10-3 and TRBJ2-2, with a possible D match to TRBD2 (6 bases). Germline CDR1 ENHRY, CDR2 SYGVKD. Trimming stripped 1 base from V and 4 bases from J, with 13 bases between. This CDR3 has 16 amino acids. The chain's CDR3 is CAISEWAGLGTGELFF. The CDR3 bases are TGTGCCATCAGTGAGTGGGCGGGACTTGGCACCGGGGAGCTGTTTTTT.

The chain has TRBV7-2 and TRBJ2-3; 7 positions match TRBD2. V shed 5 bases, J shed 3 bases, and the junction held 14 bases outside the gene matches. Germline values: CDR1 SGHTA, CDR2 FQGNSA. This CDR3 has 17 amino acids. In nucleotides, the CDR3 is TGTGCCAGCAGCCCTAGGACTAGATGGCTGCAAACAGATACGCAGTATTTT. Protein product: CASSPRTRWLQTDTQYF.

The V and J genes are TRBV27 and TRBJ2-6; D gene unclear. In germline, CDR1 is MNHEY, CDR2 SMNVEV (reference sequence). V was shortened by 3 bases and J by 0 bases, with 3 bases between the two germline ends. The CDR3 length is 14 residues. The CDR3, as DNA: TGTGCCAGCAGTTTCTTCTCTGGGGCCAACGTCCTGACTTTC. This sequence encodes CASSFFSGANVLTF.

This rearrangement joins TRBV3-1 (or the pseudogene TRBV3-2) to TRBJ1-1; no clear D gene. Germline CDR1 is LGHDT and CDR2 is YNNKEL (reference sequence). The length of the CDR3 is 13 residues. V lost 2 bases and J 6 bases, leaving 10 bases between the germline ends. CDR3 loop: CASSQFLGSEAFF. CDR3 bases: TGTGCCAGCAGCCAATTCTTAGGCTCTGAAGCTTTCTTT.

This clone has just a few counts. DNA of the CDR3: TGCGCCAGCAGCCAAACCCGGTGGGAGGGCCTTAGGTATGGCTACACCTTC. Protein: CASSQTRWEGLRYGYTF. The chain joins TRBV4-3 to TRBJ1-2; no firm D call. The CDR3 length is 17 residues. Germline CDR1 and CDR2: LGHNA and YSLEER. V lost 2 bases and J 5 bases, leaving 21 bases between the germline ends.

This sequence joins TRBV2 and TRBJ2-5; D not resolved. Germline loops: CDR1 SNHLY, CDR2 FYNNEI. The CDR3 covers 13 residues. Trimming took off 2 bases at V and 3 bases at J, with 7 bases between the two ends. CDR3 DNA sequence: TGTGCCAGCAGTGAATTTCAGGAAGAGACCCAGTACTTC. Translation gives CASSEFQEETQYF.